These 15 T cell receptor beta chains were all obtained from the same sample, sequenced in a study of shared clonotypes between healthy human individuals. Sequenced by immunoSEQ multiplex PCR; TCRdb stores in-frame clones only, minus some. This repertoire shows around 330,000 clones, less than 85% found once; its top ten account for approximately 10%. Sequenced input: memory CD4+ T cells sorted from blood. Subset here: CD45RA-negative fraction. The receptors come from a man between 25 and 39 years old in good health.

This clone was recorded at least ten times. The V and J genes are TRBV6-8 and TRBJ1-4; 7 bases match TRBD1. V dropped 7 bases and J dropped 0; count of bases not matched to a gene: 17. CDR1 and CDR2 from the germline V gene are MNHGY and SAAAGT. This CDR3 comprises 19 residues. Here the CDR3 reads CASTPKSRGRAATNEKLFF. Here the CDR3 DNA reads TGTGCCAGCACTCCCAAATCGAGGGGGCGGGCTGCAACTAATGAAAAACTGTTTTTT.

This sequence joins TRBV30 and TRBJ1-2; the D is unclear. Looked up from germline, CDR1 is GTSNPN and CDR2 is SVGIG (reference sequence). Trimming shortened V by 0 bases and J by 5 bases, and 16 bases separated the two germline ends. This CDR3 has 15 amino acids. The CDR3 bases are TGTGCCTGGAGTGTACCGGATAGCGGGTTATATGGCTACACCTTC. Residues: CAWSVPDSGLYGYTF.

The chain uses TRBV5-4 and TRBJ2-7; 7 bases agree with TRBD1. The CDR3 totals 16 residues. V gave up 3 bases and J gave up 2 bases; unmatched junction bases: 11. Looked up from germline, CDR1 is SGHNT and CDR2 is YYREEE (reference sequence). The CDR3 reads CASSSLDRVGAYEQYF. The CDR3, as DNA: TGTGCCAGCAGCTCACTCGACAGGGTAGGGGCCTACGAGCAGTACTTC.

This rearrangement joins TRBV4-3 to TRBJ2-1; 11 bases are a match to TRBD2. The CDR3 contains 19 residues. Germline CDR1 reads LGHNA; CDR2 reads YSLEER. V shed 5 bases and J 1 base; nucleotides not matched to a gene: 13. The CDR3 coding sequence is TGCGCCAGCAGCAAGCCCTCCACTAGCGGGAGTACGTCCTACAATGAGCAGTTCTTC. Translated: CASSKPSTSGSTSYNEQFF.

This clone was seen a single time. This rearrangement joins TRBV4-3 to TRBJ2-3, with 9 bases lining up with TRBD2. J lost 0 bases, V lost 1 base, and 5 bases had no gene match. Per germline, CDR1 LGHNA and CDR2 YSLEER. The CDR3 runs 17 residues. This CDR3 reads CASSQVGSGRSTDTQYF. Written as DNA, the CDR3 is TGCGCCAGCAGCCAAGTTGGGAGCGGGAGGAGCACAGATACGCAGTATTTT.

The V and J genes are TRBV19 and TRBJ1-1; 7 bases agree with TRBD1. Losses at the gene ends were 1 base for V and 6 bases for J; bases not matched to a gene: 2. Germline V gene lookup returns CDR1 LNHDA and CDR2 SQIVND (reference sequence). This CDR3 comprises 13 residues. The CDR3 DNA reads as TGTGCCAGTAGTATAGTCGACAGGGCTGAAGCTTTCTTT. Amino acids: CASSIVDRAEAFF.

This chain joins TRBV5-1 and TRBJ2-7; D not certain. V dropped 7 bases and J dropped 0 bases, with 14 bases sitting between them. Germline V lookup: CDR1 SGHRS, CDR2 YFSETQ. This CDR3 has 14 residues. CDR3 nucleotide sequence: TGCGCCAGCCGACTGGGGTCCTACTCCTACGAGCAGTACTTC. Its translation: CASRLGSYSYEQYF.

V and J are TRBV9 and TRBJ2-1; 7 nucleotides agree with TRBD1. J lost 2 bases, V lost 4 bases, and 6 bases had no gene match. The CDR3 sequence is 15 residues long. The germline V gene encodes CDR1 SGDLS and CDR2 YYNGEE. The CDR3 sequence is CASSTRQGTYNEQFF. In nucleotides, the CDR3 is TGTGCCAGCAGCACCCGACAGGGTACCTACAATGAGCAGTTCTTC. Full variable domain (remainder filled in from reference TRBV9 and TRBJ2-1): DSGVTQTPKHLITATGQRVTLRCSPRSGDLSVYWYQQSLDQGLQFLIQYYNGEERAKGNILERFSAQQFPDLHSELNLSSLELGDSALYFCASSTRQGTYNEQFFGPGTRLTVL.

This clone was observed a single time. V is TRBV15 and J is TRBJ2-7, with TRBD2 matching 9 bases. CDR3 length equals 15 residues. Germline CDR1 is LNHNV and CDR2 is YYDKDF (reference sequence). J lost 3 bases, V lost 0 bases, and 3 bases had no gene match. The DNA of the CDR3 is TGTGCCACCAGCAGAGAAATTAGCGGGAGCTACGAGCAGTACTTC. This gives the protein CATSREISGSYEQYF.

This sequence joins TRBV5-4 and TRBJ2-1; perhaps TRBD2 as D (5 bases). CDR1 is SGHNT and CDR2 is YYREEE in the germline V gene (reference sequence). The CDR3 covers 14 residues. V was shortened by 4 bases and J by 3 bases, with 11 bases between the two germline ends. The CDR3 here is CASSGRGGYNEQFF. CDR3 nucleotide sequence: TGTGCCAGCAGCGGCCGTGGAGGCTACAATGAGCAGTTCTTC.

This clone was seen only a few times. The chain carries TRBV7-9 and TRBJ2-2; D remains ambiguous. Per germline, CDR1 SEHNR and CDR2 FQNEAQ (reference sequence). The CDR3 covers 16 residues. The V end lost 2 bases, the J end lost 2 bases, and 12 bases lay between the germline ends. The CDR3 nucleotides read TGTGCCAGCAGCTTATTTGATGGGATAAACACCGGGGAGCTGTTTTTT. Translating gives CASSLFDGINTGELFF.

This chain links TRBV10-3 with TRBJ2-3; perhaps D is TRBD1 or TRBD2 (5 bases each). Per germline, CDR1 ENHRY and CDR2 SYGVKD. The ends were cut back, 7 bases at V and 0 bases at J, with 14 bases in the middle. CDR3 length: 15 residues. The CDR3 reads CAITSRGGSTDTQYF. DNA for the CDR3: TGTGCCATCACCTCCCGGGGCGGGAGCACAGATACGCAGTATTTT.

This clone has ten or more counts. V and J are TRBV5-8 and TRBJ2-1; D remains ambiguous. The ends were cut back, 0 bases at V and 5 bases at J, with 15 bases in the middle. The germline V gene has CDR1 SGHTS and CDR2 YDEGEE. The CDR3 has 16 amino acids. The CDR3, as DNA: TGTGCCAGCAGCTTGGAGGGTTGGCAGTCGCACAATGAGCAGTTCTTC. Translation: CASSLEGWQSHNEQFF.

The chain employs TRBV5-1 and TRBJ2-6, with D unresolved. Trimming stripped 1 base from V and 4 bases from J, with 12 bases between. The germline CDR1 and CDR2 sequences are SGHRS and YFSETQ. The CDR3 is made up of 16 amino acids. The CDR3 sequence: CASSLIPPSGANVLTF. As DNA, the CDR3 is TGCGCCAGCAGCTTGATTCCTCCGTCCGGGGCCAACGTCCTGACTTTC.

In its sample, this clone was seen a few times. For the CDR3, the DNA is TGTGCCAGCAGCTTGGACAGGTTCGATGAGCAGTTCTTC. Encoded protein: CASSLDRFDEQFF. The chain is built from TRBV7-6 and TRBJ2-1; 7 bases are a match to TRBD1. V gave up 3 bases and J gave up 8 bases; unmatched junction bases: 4. This CDR3 has 13 amino acids. CDR1 and CDR2 from the germline V gene are SGHVS and FNYEAQ.